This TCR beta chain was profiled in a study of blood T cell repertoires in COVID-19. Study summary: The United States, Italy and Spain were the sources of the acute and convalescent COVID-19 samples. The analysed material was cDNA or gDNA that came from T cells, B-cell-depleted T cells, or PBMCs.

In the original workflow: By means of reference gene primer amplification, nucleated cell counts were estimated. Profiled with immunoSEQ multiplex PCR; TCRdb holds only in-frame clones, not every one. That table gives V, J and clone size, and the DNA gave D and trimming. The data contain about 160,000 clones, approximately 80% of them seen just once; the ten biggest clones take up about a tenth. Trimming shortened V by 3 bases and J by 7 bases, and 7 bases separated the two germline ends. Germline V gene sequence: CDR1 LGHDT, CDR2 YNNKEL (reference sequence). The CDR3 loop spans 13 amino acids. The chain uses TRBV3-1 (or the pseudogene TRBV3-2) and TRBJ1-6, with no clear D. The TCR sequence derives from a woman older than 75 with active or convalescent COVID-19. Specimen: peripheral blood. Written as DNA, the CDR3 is TGTGCCAGCAGCCAGCGGGCCAATTCACCCCTCCACTTT. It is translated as CASSQRANSPLHF.